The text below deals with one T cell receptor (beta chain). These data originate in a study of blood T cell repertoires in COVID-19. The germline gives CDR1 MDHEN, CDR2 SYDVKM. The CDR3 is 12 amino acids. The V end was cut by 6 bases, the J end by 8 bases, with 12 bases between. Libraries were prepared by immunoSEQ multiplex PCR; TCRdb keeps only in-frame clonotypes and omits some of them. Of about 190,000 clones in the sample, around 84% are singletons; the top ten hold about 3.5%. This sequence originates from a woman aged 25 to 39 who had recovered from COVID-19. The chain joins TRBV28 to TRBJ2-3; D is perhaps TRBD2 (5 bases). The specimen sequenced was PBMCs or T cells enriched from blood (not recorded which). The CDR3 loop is CASSPTSATQYF. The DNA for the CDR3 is TGTGCCAGCAGCCCTACTAGTGCTACGCAGTATTTT. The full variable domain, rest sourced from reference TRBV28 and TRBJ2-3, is DVKVTQSSRYLVKRTGEKVFLECVQDMDHENMFWYRQDPGLGLRLIYFSYDVKMKEKGDIPEGYSVSREKKERFSLILESASTNQTSMYLCASSPTSATQYFGPGTRLTVL.